This T cell receptor (beta chain) was identified during a study of cytomegalovirus exposure and HLA in healthy donors (TCRdb year 2017). Regarding the study in general: A later analysis indicated that the 90 to 150 validation repertoires were generated on the platform also employed for the 650 to 850 repertoires of the first cohort. The aim of the study was to test whether cataloging public T cell receptors could identify signatures of past pathogen exposure. Along with the roughly 610-subject first cohort, a separate validation cohort of over a hundred different subjects was used. The study combined high-throughput TCR immunosequencing, statistical association of individual TCRs with disease status, and machine learning to predict cytomegalovirus infection status.

Per the germline V gene (reference sequence), LNHNV is the CDR1 and YYDKDF is the CDR2. Measured from the cysteine to the phenylalanine, the CDR3 is 13 residues long. Left in the record is the CDR3 DNA by itself, 39 bases read in frame from the first base. Between the V and J ends, shortened by 1 base and 8 bases respectively, the junction contains 9 bases. The library was made by the immunoSEQ multiplex PCR assay. The paper's processing steps were these. A statistical classification framework was built for diagnosing cytomegalovirus status from the catalog of TCR beta chain sequences. The immuneACCESS repertoire file appears here via TCRdb, limited to in-frame rearrangements. These files lack a portion of the clones; in checked studies, under half of the deficit traces to unresolved V genes, and the cause of the others is not known. V and J calls and clone size come straight from that table; D and trimming were deduced from the DNA. Counted in this sample were around 130,000 clones; 85% to 90% of them appeared once. The top ten hold about 3.7% of the sample.

The paper as a whole reports these results and caveats: The validation cohort had no HLA typing available for a later analysis, so co-occurrence within that cohort was assessed over all 130 or so repertoires. Of the cluster scores, 90% to 95% were above 0 in a later analysis, which found that TCRs clustered in the first cohort also tended to co-occur in the roughly 130 validation repertoires. Across donors, most TCR sequences were observed very rarely, whereas some public TCRs were present in many individuals. The classifier was reported to diagnose cytomegalovirus status with high specificity and sensitivity in both the original cohort and the validation cohort. The study listed approximately 150 TCR beta chains as associated with cytomegalovirus. A few of the identified cytomegalovirus-associated TCR beta chains were confirmed in vitro to be specific for cytomegalovirus antigens. The authors suggested that the approach could potentially be extended to other disease states and immunological phenotypes.

With respect to this clone: What this receptor recognizes is not known. No quality values exist for individual bases; no much larger clone is one base distant.

Separate from the approximately 700-subject first cohort, the validation cohort of over 90 subjects was the group to which the donors belonged. This TCR came from a man aged 25 to 40 in good health and CMV-seronegative. Sequencing input: PBMCs. The sequence is built from TRBV15 and TRBJ1-3, and perhaps TRBD1 as D gene, on 5 matching bases. The nucleotide sequence reads TGTGCCACCAGCAGAGGAACAGGTCACACCATATATTTT. Translated, it gives CATSRGTGHTIYF. The full variable domain, completed from the reference TRBV15 and TRBJ1-3 proteins outside the CDR3, reads DAMVIQNPRYQVTQFGKPVTLSCSQTLNHNVMYWYQQKSSQAPKLLFHYYDKDFNNEADTPDNFQSRRPNTSFCFLDIRSPGLGDTAMYLCATSRGTGHTIYFGEGSWLTVV.